The next 8 T cell receptor beta chains were all read from a single sample in a study of response to subunit inactivated influenza vaccine. TCRdb redid the calling of the RT-PCR reads with MiXCR, one entry per CDR3 protein. The data contain 180,000 or so distinct CDR3 sequences, less than 15% of them singletons. These data were also reused for a study on T cells expressing NK-cell markers. From that study: 5'RACE template switching with UMIs produced the TCR beta cDNA.

The sequencing here drew on CD8+ T cells sorted from PBMCs, taken less than 13 days after vaccination. Every receptor here comes from a man aged 50 or older who received an inactivated influenza vaccine.

The chain joins TRBV2 to TRBJ2-4, with TRBD1 matching over 8 bases. CDR3 length: 17 amino acids. Germline CDR1 reads SNHLY; CDR2 reads FYNNEI. V was clipped by 2 bases and J by 2 bases; unmatched bases: 8. CDR3 in DNA: TGTGCCAGCAGTGAAAATGGACAGGGTCTCACCAAAAACATTCAGTACTTC. Protein sequence: CASSENGQGLTKNIQYF. The full variable domain, rest sourced from reference TRBV2 and TRBJ2-4, is EPEVTQTPSHQVTQMGQEVILRCVPISNHLYFYWYRQILGQKVEFLVSFYNNEISEKSEIFDDQFSVERPDGSNFTLKIRSTKLEDSAMYFCASSENGQGLTKNIQYFGAGTRLSVL.

In this sample, this clonotype turned up many times. The V gene is TRBV14, the J gene TRBJ2-7; D not certain. Germline CDR1 SGHDN, CDR2 FVKESK. V lost 1 base to trimming and J lost 3 bases, with 4 bases between them. This CDR3 spans 12 amino acids. The CDR3 DNA reads TGTGCCAGCAGCCAAGTCCGCTACGAGCAGTACTTC. Protein: CASSQVRYEQYF.

The sample holds a few counts of this clonotype. CDR3 amino acids: CASSPGPSLIFTGELFF. The DNA for the CDR3 is TGTGCCAGCAGTCCCGGGCCCTCTCTCATATTCACCGGGGAGCTGTTTTTT. The chain recombines TRBV2 with TRBJ2-2; D is unresolved. The germline V gene has CDR1 SNHLY and CDR2 FYNNEI. V was trimmed by 5 bases and J by 4 bases, leaving 20 bases between them. The CDR3 totals 17 residues. The full variable domain, rest sourced from reference TRBV2 and TRBJ2-2, is EPEVTQTPSHQVTQMGQEVILRCVPISNHLYFYWYRQILGQKVEFLVSFYNNEISEKSEIFDDQFSVERPDGSNFTLKIRSTKLEDSAMYFCASSPGPSLIFTGELFFGEGSRLTVL.

The J gene is TRBJ2-3, the V gene TRBV4-3; D remains ambiguous. Trimming removed 4 bases at V and 1 base at J, with 9 bases between. CDR1 LGHNA and CDR2 YSLEER come from the germline V gene. The CDR3 is 14 amino acids. The CDR3 region is CASSPLTGTDTQYF. CDR3 nucleotides: TGCGCCAGCAGCCCCTTGACCGGCACAGATACGCAGTATTTT.

This chain links TRBV12-3 or TRBV12-4 with TRBJ2-1, with D perhaps being TRBD1 or TRBD2 (6 bases each). V was cut by 6 bases and J by 6 bases, with 18 bases left in between. This CDR3 has 15 residues. CDR3 amino acids: CASSLTGAGVNEQFF. The CDR3 DNA is TGTGCCAGCAGCCTTACGGGGGCCGGTGTCAATGAGCAGTTCTTC.

This clonotype was seen only a few times. The rearrangement links TRBV27 to TRBJ2-7; D uncertain. This CDR3 is 14 amino acids long. In germline, CDR1 is MNHEY, CDR2 SMNVEV (reference sequence). V gave up 2 bases and J gave up 1 base, with 9 bases separating them. The CDR3 sequence is CASSLGPVSYEQYF. The CDR3 bases are TGTGCCAGCAGTTTAGGCCCCGTTTCCTACGAGCAGTACTTC.

In this sample, this clonotype turned up a few times. Here the CDR3 DNA reads TGTGCCAGCAGCGAAGAACAGGGGACAAACACTGAAGCTTTCTTT. Translating gives CASSEEQGTNTEAFF. V gene TRBV9 combines with J gene TRBJ1-1; TRBD1 matches 7 bases. J lost 2 bases, V lost 3 bases, and 7 bases had no gene match. CDR1 is SGDLS and CDR2 is YYNGEE in the germline V gene. This CDR3 contains 15 residues.

The table lists this clonotype with many counts. The rearrangement uses TRBV6-1 and TRBJ2-1; TRBD2 matches at 8 bases. The length of the CDR3 is 14 residues. Germline V gene sequence: CDR1 MNHNS, CDR2 SASEGT. V lost 4 bases, J lost 6 bases, and 5 bases stayed unmatched. The DNA for the CDR3 is TGTGCCAGCAGTGCGACTAGCGTCCCCAATGAGCAGTTCTTC. Protein: CASSATSVPNEQFF.